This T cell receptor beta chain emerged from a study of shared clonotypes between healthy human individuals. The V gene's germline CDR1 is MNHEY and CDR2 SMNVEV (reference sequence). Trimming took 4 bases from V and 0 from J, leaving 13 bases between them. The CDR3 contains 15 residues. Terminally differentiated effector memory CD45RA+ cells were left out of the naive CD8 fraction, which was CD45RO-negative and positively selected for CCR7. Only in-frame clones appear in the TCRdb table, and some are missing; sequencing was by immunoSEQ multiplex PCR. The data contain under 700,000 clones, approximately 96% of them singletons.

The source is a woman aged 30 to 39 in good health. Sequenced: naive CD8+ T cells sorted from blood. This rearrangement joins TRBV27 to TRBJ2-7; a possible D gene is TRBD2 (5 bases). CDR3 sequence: CASSSHPAGSYEQYF. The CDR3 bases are TGTGCCAGCAGTTCCCACCCTGCGGGCTCCTACGAGCAGTACTTC.